The text below deals with one T cell receptor beta chain. Its antigen is currently unknown. One end of the junction varies from germline; a read error may be responsible. One entry per CDR3 protein results from TCRdb running MiXCR on the 5' RACE reads. The repertoire holds over 950 distinct CDR3 sequences, with roughly 26% as singletons. This CDR3 has 15 residues. The germline V gene encodes CDR1 SGHKS and CDR2 YYEKEE (reference sequence). These data come from a study of spatial heterogeneity in lung cancer. Background on the study: Strongly correlated with TCR transcript counts in tumor regions was a T cell module score, which was a transcriptional module score calculated from matched bulk RNA-seq. Each distinct TCR and UMI combination averaged more than ten appearances in raw reads. Study observations and caveats: Counts that tracked tumor mutation counts were those of expanded intratumoral alpha and beta TCRs. Tumor T cells had an estimated coverage that came to around 7% for alpha chains and 13% for beta chains.

As to time point: sample taken at primary tumor resection. Frozen PBMC, nontumor lung or tumor provided whole RNA, which was sequenced unsorted. This specimen consisted of lung tumor tissue, obtained at surgery. The V call is TRBV5-5, the J call TRBJ1-6; no reliable D call. This sequence originates from a male donor with early-stage non-small cell lung cancer. This CDR3 reads CASSLSRRVNSPLHF. The DNA of the CDR3 is TGTGCCAGCAGCTTGTCCAGGAGGGTGAATTCACCCCTCCATTTT.